This TCR beta chain stems from a study of blood T cell repertoires in COVID-19. This clone was observed a handful of times. CDR3 length equals 12 residues. Germline V gene lookup returns CDR1 SGHDT and CDR2 YYEEEE. Trimming took 4 bases from V and 6 from J, leaving 8 bases between them. Some clones are missing from TCRdb's copy, which holds only in-frame ones; the method was immunoSEQ multiplex PCR. Of about 370,000 clones in the sample, approximately 92% were seen once. This clonotype was sampled from a man younger than 35 who had recovered from COVID-19. The rearrangement uses TRBV5-6 and TRBJ2-1; D not certain. Specimen: PBMCs or T cells enriched from blood (not recorded which). The CDR3 DNA sequence: TGTGCCAGCAGCCCCACCGGCAATGAGCAGTTCTTC. It codes for CASSPTGNEQFF.